This T cell receptor (beta chain) appears in the sequencing data of a study of cytomegalovirus exposure and HLA in healthy donors. General observations from the study: The authors listed 150 to 200 TCR beta chains as cytomegalovirus-associated. Researchers reported in a later analysis that a missense DCLRE1C variant was tied to TCR beta V- and J-gene trimming. A later analysis showed TCR association rates differing by HLA locus, peaking at DRB1 and lowest at HLA-C. In a later analysis, donors in an Asian-associated ancestry cluster reportedly had fewer N-insertions in productive TCRs than the cohort mean.

Of note for this clone: Its cognate antigen is unknown.

In the PCR, 60 Vbeta and 13 Jbeta primers were used. Assay used: immunoSEQ multiplex PCR; TCRdb lists only in-frame clones, some missing. The profile covers about 150,000 clones, with over 60% appearing a single time and approximately 2% taken by the ten largest. The length of the CDR3 is 11 residues. Germline V gene data show CDR1 as SGHTA and CDR2 as FQGNSA. V was cut by 6 bases and J by 10 bases, with 12 bases left in between. The rearrangement joins TRBV7-2 to TRBJ1-1; D perhaps matches TRBD1 (5 bases). This receptor was taken from a man aged 40-55 years in good health and CMV-seronegative. The sequencing input was PBMCs. The CDR3 DNA reads as TGTGCCAGCAGGCGGGACGGCGGAGCTTTCTTT. This encodes CASRRDGGAFF.